One sample yielded the 22 T cell receptor beta chains listed below, sequenced in a study of Graves' ophthalmopathy and Graves' hyperthyroidism. Scientists amplified the TCR beta CDR3 regions from RNA transcripts. HTBI primers were employed in first-round RT-PCR, then a second-round multiplex PCR followed. TCRdb ran MiXCR on the multiplex PCR reads and lists one entry per CDR3 protein. The data contain about 340,000 distinct CDR3 sequences, around a sixth of them singletons. Sample: peripheral blood. The source is an adult man with Graves' ophthalmopathy.

As regards this clonotype: A much larger clone sits a single nucleotide away, making a read error possible. The chain has TRBV4-3 and TRBJ1-1, with D uncertain. Trimming cost V 1 base and J 6 bases, with 12 bases left between them. Germline V gene sequence: CDR1 LGHNA, CDR2 YSLEER. The CDR3 is made up of 14 amino acids. CDR3 in DNA: TGCGCCAGCAGCCAAGGTCGGTATGACTCTGAAGCTTTCTTT. Translating it yields CASSQGRYDSEAFF.

V and J are TRBV10-3 and TRBJ1-1; D remains unclear. The V and J ends lost 10 bases and 0 bases respectively, with 21 bases between them. Per the germline V gene, CDR1 is ENHRY and CDR2 is SYGVKD. The CDR3 length is 16 residues. DNA for the CDR3: TGTGCCACCGAGAAACAGACGGGATCAATGAACACTGAAGCTTTCTTT. Its protein product is CATEKQTGSMNTEAFF.

In its sample, this clonotype was seen many times. This chain uses TRBV6-2 or TRBV6-3 with TRBJ1-5, with TRBD1 matching 7 bases. This CDR3 spans 15 amino acids. V lost 7 bases, J lost 3 bases, and 9 bases stayed unmatched. CDR1 and CDR2 from the germline V gene are MNHEY and SVGEGT. This CDR3 is CASTVLTGFNQPQHF. As DNA, the CDR3 is TGTGCCAGCACCGTACTGACAGGGTTCAATCAGCCCCAGCATTTT.

This clonotype occurred many times. This chain joins TRBV3-1 and TRBJ1-5; the D is unclear. V was clipped by 0 bases and J by 7 bases, with 13 bases between them. The germline gives CDR1 LGHDT, CDR2 YNNKEL (reference sequence). The CDR3 has 15 amino acids. The CDR3 DNA reads as TGTGCCAGCAGCCAAGACGGGAGTCTGGAACAGCCCCAGCATTTT. Translated, it gives CASSQDGSLEQPQHF.

The CDR3 DNA follows: TGTGCCACCCGTGGGGCAACTACAGGGGGTCGGAGCGCTGAAGCTTTCTTT. It yields the protein CATRGATTGGRSAEAFF. The rearrangement uses TRBV10-3 and TRBJ1-1; 8 bases are shared with TRBD1. Losses at the gene ends were 10 bases for V and 6 bases for J; bases not matched to a gene: 22. Germline assignment: CDR1 ENHRY and CDR2 SYGVKD. CDR3 size: 17 residues.

Many counts were recorded for this clonotype. This chain joins TRBV25-1 and TRBJ2-7; no definite D call. The CDR3 has 16 residues. Germline V gives CDR1 MGHDK, CDR2 SYGVNS. Trimming took off 3 bases at V and 1 base at J, with 16 bases between the two ends. CDR3 coding DNA: TGTGCCAGCAGTGACTATAGTCAAACAAAATCCTACGAGCAGTACTTC. This gives the protein CASSDYSQTKSYEQYF.

CDR3 coding DNA: TGTGCCTGGAGCGTCACTAGCGGGGCCTACGAGCAGTACTTC. Protein sequence: CAWSVTSGAYEQYF. This chain links TRBV30 with TRBJ2-7, with 10 nucleotides matching TRBD2. J gave up 2 bases and V 3 bases, and 4 bases lay outside the gene matches. In germline, CDR1 is GTSNPN, CDR2 SVGIG (reference sequence). This CDR3 is 14 amino acids long.

This clonotype was observed many times. This chain joins TRBV6-4 and TRBJ1-5; 8 bases are shared with TRBD1. Losses at the gene ends were 2 bases for V and 2 bases for J; bases not matched to a gene: 8. Germline V gene lookup returns CDR1 MRHNA and CDR2 SNTAGT. CDR3 size: 17 residues. Written as DNA, the CDR3 is TGTGCCAGCAGTGACCCCAGGGGGCGCGAAGGCAATCAGCCCCAGCATTTT. It yields the protein CASSDPRGREGNQPQHF.

This clonotype occurred many times. This chain links TRBV19 with TRBJ2-2; D ambiguous. Trimming took 4 bases from V and 0 from J, leaving 12 bases between them. CDR1 and CDR2 (germline): LNHDA, SQIVND (reference sequence). The CDR3 consists of 16 residues. CDR3: CASSTWMKANTGELFF. The CDR3 DNA reads TGTGCCAGTAGTACCTGGATGAAGGCGAACACCGGGGAGCTGTTTTTT.

This rearrangement joins TRBV20-1 to TRBJ2-7, with D possibly TRBD1 on 5 matching bases. The V end lost 1 base, the J end lost 3 bases, and 16 bases lay between the germline ends. The length of the CDR3 is 15 residues. Germline CDR1 reads DFQATT; CDR2 reads SNEGSKA (reference sequence). CDR3 sequence reads: CSARGLGAADYEQYF. The DNA for the CDR3 is TGCAGTGCTAGAGGGTTAGGGGCTGCGGACTACGAGCAGTACTTC.

This clonotype occurred a few times. At one end, the junction sequence differs from germline, possibly due to a read error. The chain employs TRBV18 and TRBJ2-6; possible D gene TRBD1, 5 bases. The CDR3 is 14 residues long. Germline CDR1 and CDR2: KGHSH and LQKENI. CDR3 sequence (DNA): TGTGCCAGCTCTCTCCCCTCTGGGGCCACCGTCCTGACTTTC. Its protein product is CASSLPSGATVLTF. Supplemented by reference TRBV18 and TRBJ2-6, the full variable domain reads NAGVMQNPRHLVRRRGQEARLRCSPMKGHSHVYWYRQLPEEGLKFMVYLQKENIIDESGMPKERFSAEFPKEGPSILRIQQVVRGDSAAYFCASSLPSGATVLTFGAGSRLTVL.

The sample holds many counts of this clonotype. The rearrangement joins TRBV28 to TRBJ1-1, with a possible D match to TRBD1 (5 bases). Deletions cut 1 base from V and 4 bases from J, with 10 bases between. Germline lookup yields CDR1 MDHEN and CDR2 SYDVKM. This CDR3 region has 14 residues. CDR3 bases: TGTGCCAGCAGTTTATCAGGGAGGGGCACTGAAGCTTTCTTT. This codes for CASSLSGRGTEAFF.

As for this clonotype: Relative to the germline gene, one junction end is altered; a read error may explain this. The chain is built from TRBV6-2 or TRBV6-3 and TRBJ1-1; 7 bases are a match to TRBD1. The germline CDR1 and CDR2 sequences are MNHEY and SVGEGT. CDR3 length: 15 amino acids. This CDR3 is CTSSSRGFEVTEAFF. The CDR3 DNA reads as TGTACCAGCAGTTCCAGGGGGTTTGAGGTCACTGAAGCTTTCTTT.

In this sample, this clonotype turned up once. A much bigger clone sits one base away, suggesting this may be a read error. Because it lacks the conserved phenylalanine or tryptophan at the end, this CDR3 is likely a read error. The rearrangement uses TRBV3-1 and TRBJ2-7; D is possibly TRBD2 (6 bases). Germline V gives CDR1 LGHDT, CDR2 YNNKEL (reference sequence). The CDR3 contains 13 residues. The germline V and J ends were trimmed by 1 base and 4 bases, with 8 bases remaining between them. CDR3 DNA: TGTGCCAGCAGCCAAGGCCGGGGGTACGAGCAGTACTCC. Amino acid sequence: CASSQGRGYEQYS.

This clonotype was seen many times. The chain has TRBV5-1 and TRBJ2-7; 8 bases are shared with TRBD1. This CDR3 has 14 residues. V shed 4 bases and J 3 bases; nucleotides not matched to a gene: 6. Germline CDR1 SGHRS, CDR2 YFSETQ. In DNA form, the CDR3 reads TGCGCCAGCAGCCGTGGACAGGGCATCTACGAGCAGTACTTC. Its translation is CASSRGQGIYEQYF. The full variable domain, with the rest looked up from reference TRBV5-1 and TRBJ2-7, is KAGVTQTPRYLIKTRGQQVTLSCSPISGHRSVSWYQQTPGQGLQFLFEYFSETQRNKGNFPGRFSGRQFSNSRSEMNVSTLELGDSALYLCASSRGQGIYEQYFGPGTRLTVT.

This clonotype has ten or more counts. The CDR3 bases are TGTGCCATCAGTGAGAGGCAGGGGGCAGGGGAGACCCAGTACTTC. Protein sequence: CAISERQGAGETQYF. The chain combines TRBV10-3 with TRBJ2-5, with 8 bases fitting TRBD1. The germline V gene has CDR1 ENHRY and CDR2 SYGVKD. The V segment lost 2 bases and the J segment 5 bases; nucleotides outside the gene matches: 7. The CDR3 consists of 15 residues.

This clonotype was picked up many times. The V and J genes are TRBV7-8 and TRBJ1-5, with a tentative D call TRBD1 (6 bases). The CDR3 extends over 16 amino acids. The germline V gene encodes CDR1 SGHVS and CDR2 FQNEAQ. The ends were cut back, 4 bases at V and 2 bases at J, with 15 bases in the middle. The CDR3 here is CASSSGGARGNQPQHF. CDR3 nucleotide sequence: TGTGCCAGCAGCTCCGGGGGGGCGCGCGGCAATCAGCCCCAGCATTTT.

This clonotype appeared many times. The CDR3 nucleotides are TGTGCCAGCAGTTTATACCTAGCCCCAGTAAGTCCTCACGAGCAGTACTTC. Protein sequence: CASSLYLAPVSPHEQYF. The V call is TRBV28, the J call TRBJ2-7, with D maybe TRBD2 (5 bases). V shed 1 base and J shed 5 bases, with 21 bases lying between them. Germline V gene data show CDR1 as MDHEN and CDR2 as SYDVKM. This CDR3 is built from 17 residues.

This clonotype was seen at least ten times. This chain uses TRBV5-1 with TRBJ2-2, with 12 bases identical to TRBD1. With V trimmed by 0 bases and J by 7 bases, 10 bases remained unmatched. The CDR3 covers 18 residues. Per germline, CDR1 SGHRS and CDR2 YFSETQ. The CDR3 loop is CASSLVPPGQGAIGELFF. The CDR3, as DNA: TGCGCCAGCAGCTTGGTACCGCCGGGACAGGGGGCAATCGGGGAGCTGTTTTTT.

This chain joins TRBV28 and TRBJ2-5; D unclear. Germline V CDR1 and CDR2: MDHEN, SYDVKM. Trimming took off 3 bases at V and 7 bases at J, with 15 bases between the two ends. The CDR3 length is 14 residues. As DNA, the CDR3 is TGTGCCAGCAGTTTCTCTGTTTGGCGAGGGACCCAGTACTTC. Its protein is CASSFSVWRGTQYF.

The V gene is TRBV4-1, the J gene TRBJ2-5, with TRBD2 matching 9 bases. Trimming at V came to 4 bases and at J to 5 bases, leaving 11 bases not matched to a gene. This CDR3 is built from 16 residues. Germline V gene data show CDR1 as MGHRA and CDR2 as YSYEKL. Written as DNA, the CDR3 is TGCGCCAGCAGCCCCGCCCCCGGGACTAGCAGGGAGACCCAGTACTTC. Encoded protein: CASSPAPGTSRETQYF.

This clonotype came up many times. A read error may account for a junction end that differs from germline. The chain carries TRBV7-2 and TRBJ2-5, with TRBD2 matching over 7 bases. The CDR3 is made up of 11 amino acids. CDR1 and CDR2 from the germline V gene are SGHTA and FQGNSA. The CDR3, as DNA: TGTGCCAGCAGCTTAGGGGGACTATTAAGCTTC. Translated, it gives CASSLGGLLSF. The variable domain in full, with the rest retrieved from reference TRBV7-2 and TRBJ2-5, is GAGVSQSPSNKVTEKGKDVELRCDPISGHTALYWYRQSLGQGLEFLIYFQGNSAPDKSGLPSDRFSAERTGGSVSTLTIQRTQQEDSAVYLCASSLGGLLSFGPGTRLLVL.